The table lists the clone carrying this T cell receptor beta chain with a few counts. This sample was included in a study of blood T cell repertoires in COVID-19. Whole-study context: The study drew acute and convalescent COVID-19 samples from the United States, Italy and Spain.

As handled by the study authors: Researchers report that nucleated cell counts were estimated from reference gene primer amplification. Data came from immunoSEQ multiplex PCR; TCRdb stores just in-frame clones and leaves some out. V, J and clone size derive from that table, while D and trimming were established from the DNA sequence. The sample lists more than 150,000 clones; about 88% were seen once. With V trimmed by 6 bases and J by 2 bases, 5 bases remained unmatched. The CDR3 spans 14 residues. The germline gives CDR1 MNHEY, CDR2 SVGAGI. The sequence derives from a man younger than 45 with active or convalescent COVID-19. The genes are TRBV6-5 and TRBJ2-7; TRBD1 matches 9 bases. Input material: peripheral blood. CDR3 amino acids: CASRPRDRAYEQYV. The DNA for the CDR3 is TGTGCCAGCAGGCCCCGGGACAGGGCCTACGAGCAGTACGTC.